This T cell receptor (beta chain) was found in a study of CD8+ T cells in alopecia areata. Study-wide background: Oral tofacitinib (5 to 10 mg twice daily) was administered to treated patients. Overall study results and limits: Lesional tissue from the scalp (especially in alopecia totalis/universalis) showed higher clonality than normal scalp.

TCR sequencing used cDNA made by reverse transcription of extracted RNA. Sequencing was performed with immunoSEQ multiplex PCR; in TCRdb, only in-frame clones are kept and a portion is missing. The repertoire consists of roughly 59,000 clones, with approximately 43% occurring once and the leading ten covering about 18%. Trimming removed 3 bases from V and 1 base from J, with 14 bases in between. The CDR3 contains 16 residues. Per the germline V gene, CDR1 is LNHNV and CDR2 is YYDKDF (reference sequence). Collected material from alopecia areata patients comprised lesional scalp punch biopsies and peripheral blood. Separation by sorting yielded CD4+ and CD8+ T cells from PBMCs. Notes on this clone: As yet, its antigen is unknown.

The receptor's source is a human donor with alopecia areata. Sequencing used CD8+ T cells sorted from blood, obtained at week 0. This sequence joins TRBV15 and TRBJ2-3; D might be TRBD2 (6 bases). The CDR3: CATSSISGLRTDTQYF. The CDR3 nucleotides read TGTGCCACCAGCAGTATAAGCGGGCTTCGCACAGATACGCAGTATTTT.